The T cell receptor (beta chain) under discussion was sequenced for a study of lymphopenia after photon versus proton radiotherapy. Data came from immunoSEQ multiplex PCR; TCRdb stores just in-frame clones and leaves some out. In the table there are about 16,000 clones, over 75% of which are singletons. Trimming removed 5 bases from V and 4 bases from J; junction bases left unmatched: 9. The CDR3 has 15 residues. The germline gives CDR1 LNHDA, CDR2 SQIVND (reference sequence). The clonotype originates from a man between 65 and 85 years old with pancreatic cancer. Sequencing was performed on peripheral blood, taken from a patient treated with proton-based radiotherapy. The chain combines TRBV19 with TRBJ2-3; 7 bases agree with TRBD2. CDR3: CASSEGREYPDTQYF. The CDR3 nucleotides are TGTGCCAGTAGTGAGGGGCGGGAGTACCCAGATACGCAGTATTTT.